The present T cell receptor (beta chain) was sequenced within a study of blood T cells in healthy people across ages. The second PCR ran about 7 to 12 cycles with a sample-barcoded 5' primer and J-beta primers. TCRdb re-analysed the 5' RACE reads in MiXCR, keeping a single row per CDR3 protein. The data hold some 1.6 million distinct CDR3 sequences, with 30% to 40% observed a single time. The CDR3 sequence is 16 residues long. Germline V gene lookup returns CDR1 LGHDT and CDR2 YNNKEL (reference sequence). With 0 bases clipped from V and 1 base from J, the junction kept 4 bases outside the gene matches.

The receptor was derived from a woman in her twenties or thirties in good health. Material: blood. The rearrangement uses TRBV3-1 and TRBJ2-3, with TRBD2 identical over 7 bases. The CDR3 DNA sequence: TGTGCCAGCAGCCAAGACTCCACTAGCGGCACAGATACGCAGTATTTT. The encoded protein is CASSQDSTSGTDTQYF.